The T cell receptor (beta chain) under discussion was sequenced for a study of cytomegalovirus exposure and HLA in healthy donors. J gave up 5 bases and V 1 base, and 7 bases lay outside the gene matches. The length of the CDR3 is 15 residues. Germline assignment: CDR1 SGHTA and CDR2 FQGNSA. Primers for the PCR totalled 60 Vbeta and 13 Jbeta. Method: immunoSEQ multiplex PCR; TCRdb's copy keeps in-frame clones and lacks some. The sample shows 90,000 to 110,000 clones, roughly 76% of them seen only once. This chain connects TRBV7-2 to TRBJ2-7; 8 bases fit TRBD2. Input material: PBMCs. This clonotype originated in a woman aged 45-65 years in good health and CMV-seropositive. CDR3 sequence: CASSLGPAGGNEQYF. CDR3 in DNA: TGTGCCAGCAGCTTAGGCCCTGCGGGGGGAAACGAGCAGTACTTC.